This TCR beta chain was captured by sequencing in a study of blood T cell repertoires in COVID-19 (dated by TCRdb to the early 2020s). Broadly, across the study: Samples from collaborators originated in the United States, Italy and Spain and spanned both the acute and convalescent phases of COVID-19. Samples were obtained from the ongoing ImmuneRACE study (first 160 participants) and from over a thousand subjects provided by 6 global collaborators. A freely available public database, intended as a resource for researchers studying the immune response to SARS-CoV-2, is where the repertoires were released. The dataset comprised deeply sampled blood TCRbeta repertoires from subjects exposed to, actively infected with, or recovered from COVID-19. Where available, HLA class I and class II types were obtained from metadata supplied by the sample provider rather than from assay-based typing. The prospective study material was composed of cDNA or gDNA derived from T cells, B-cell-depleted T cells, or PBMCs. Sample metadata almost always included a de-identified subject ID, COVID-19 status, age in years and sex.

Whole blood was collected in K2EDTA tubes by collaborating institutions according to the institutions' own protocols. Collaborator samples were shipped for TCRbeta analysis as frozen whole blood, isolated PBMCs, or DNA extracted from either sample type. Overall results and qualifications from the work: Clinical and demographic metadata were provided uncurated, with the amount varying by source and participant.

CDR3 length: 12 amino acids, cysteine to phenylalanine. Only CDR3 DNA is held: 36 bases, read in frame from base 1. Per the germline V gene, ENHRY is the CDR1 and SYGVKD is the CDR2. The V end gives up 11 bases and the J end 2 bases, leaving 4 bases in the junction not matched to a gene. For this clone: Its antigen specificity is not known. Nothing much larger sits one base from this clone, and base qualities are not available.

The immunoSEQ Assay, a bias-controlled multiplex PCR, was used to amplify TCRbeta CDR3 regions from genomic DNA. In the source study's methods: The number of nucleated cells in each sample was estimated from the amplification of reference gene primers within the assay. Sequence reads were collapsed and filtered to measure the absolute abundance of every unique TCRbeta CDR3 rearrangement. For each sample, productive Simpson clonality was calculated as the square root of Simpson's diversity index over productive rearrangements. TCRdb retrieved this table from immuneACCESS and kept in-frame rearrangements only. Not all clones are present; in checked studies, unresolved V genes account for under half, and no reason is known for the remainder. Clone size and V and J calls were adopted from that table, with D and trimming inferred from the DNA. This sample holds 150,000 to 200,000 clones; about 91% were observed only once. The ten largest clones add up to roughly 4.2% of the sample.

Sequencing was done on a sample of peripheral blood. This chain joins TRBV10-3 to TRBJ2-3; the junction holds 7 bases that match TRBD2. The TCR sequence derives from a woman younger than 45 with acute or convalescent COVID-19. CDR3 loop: CAAAGNTDTQYF. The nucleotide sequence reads TGTGCCGCAGCGGGGAACACAGATACGCAGTATTTT.